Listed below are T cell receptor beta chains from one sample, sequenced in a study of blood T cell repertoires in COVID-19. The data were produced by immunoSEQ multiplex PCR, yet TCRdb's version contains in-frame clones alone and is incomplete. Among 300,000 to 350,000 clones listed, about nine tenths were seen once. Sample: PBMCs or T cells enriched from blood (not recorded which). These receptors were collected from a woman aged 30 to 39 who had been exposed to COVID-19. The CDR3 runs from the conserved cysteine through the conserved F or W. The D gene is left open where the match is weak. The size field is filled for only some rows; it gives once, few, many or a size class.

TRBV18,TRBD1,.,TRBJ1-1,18,TGTGCCAGCTCACCAAAGGGACAGGGGGCGCAAATGAACACTGAAGCTTTCTTT,CASSPKGQGAQMNTEAFF
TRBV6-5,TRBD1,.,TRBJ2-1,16,TGTGCCAGCAGTTATTCCAACAGGGGATCCTACAATGAGCAGTTCTTC,CASSYSNRGSYNEQFF
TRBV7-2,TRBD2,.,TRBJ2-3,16,TGTGCCAGCAGCCCCGGGACTAGCGGGAGCACAGATACGCAGTATTTT,CASSPGTSGSTDTQYF
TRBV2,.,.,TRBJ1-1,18,TGTGCCAGCAGTGAAGAAGTTCCCCGGGTCTATCAGAACACTGAAGCTTTCTTT,CASSEEVPRVYQNTEAFF
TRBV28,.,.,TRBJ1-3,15,TGTGCCAGCAGTTTTCTCCTGAGGTATTCGGACACCATATATTTT,CASSFLLRYSDTIYF
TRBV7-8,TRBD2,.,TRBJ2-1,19,TGTGCCAGCAGCTTAGTCCGAATCCCTACTACTAGCGGGAGTAATGAGCAGTTCTTC,CASSLVRIPTTSGSNEQFF
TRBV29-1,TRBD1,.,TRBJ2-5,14,TGCAGCGTTAGGGGACAGGGGGCACAAGAGACCCAGTACTTC,CSVRGQGAQETQYF
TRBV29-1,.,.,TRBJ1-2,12,TGCAGCGTTCCCACTTCGAACTATGGCTACACCTTC,CSVPTSNYGYTF
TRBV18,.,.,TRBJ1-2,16,TGTGCCAGCTCACCCAATTGGGAGAGAACTAACTATGGCTACACCTTC,CASSPNWERTNYGYTF
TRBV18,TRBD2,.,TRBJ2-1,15,TGTGCCAGCTCACCATTTTCTAGCGGACACAATGAGCAGTTCTTC,CASSPFSSGHNEQFF
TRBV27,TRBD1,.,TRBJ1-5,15,TGTGCCAGCAGTAGTTCGCAGGGGGCAAATCAGCCCCAGCATTTT,CASSSSQGANQPQHF
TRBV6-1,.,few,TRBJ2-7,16,TGTGCCAGCAGTGAAGCGGGGAGTACCAGCCCCTACGAGCAGTACTTC,CASSEAGSTSPYEQYF
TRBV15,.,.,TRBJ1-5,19,TGTGCCACCAGCCGTATACGTAATGGGACAAATTATAGCAATCAGCCCCAGCATTTT,CATSRIRNGTNYSNQPQHF
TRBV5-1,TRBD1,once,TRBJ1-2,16,TGCGCCAGCGGACGGACAGGGTTTTCAGCTAACTATGGCTACACCTTC,CASGRTGFSANYGYTF
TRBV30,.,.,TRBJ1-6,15,TGTGCCTGGAGTGGACGGGTTGTCGGGAATTCACCCCTCCACTTT,CAWSGRVVGNSPLHF
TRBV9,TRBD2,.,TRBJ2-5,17,TGTGCCAGCAGCGTAGACACTAGCGGAGCCGCCGGGGAGACCCAGTACTTC,CASSVDTSGAAGETQYF
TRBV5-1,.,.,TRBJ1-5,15,TGCGCCAGCAGCTCGGGGGGTATGGAAAATCAGCCCCAGCATTTT,CASSSGGMENQPQHF
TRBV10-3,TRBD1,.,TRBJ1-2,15,TGTGCCATCAGTGAGGATGGACAGGGGGCAGGCGGCTACACCTTC,CAISEDGQGAGGYTF
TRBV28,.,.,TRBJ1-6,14,TGTGCCAGCAGGCCGGGGTCCTATAATTCACCCCTCCACTTT,CASRPGSYNSPLHF
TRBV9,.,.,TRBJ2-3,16,TGTGCCAGCTCGAGGTCCCCCCTCGCCCGCACAGATACGCAGTATTTT,CASSRSPLARTDTQYF
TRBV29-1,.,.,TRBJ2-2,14,TGCAGCGCCCCGGTGGACAGGAACACCGGGGAGCTGTTTTTT,CSAPVDRNTGELFF
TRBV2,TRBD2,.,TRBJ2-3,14,TGTGCCAGCCGACTAGCGGGCCGCACAGATACGCAGTATTTT,CASRLAGRTDTQYF
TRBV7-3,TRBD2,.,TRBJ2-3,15,TGTGCCAGCAGCTTAAACCAGCGGGGAACAGATACGCAGTATTTT,CASSLNQRGTDTQYF
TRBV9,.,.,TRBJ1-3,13,TGTGCCAGCAGCTTTACAGGGGGAAACACCATATATTTT,CASSFTGGNTIYF
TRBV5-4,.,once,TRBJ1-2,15,TGTGCCAGCAGCTTGGAGGCTAGGAGGATGTATGGCTACACCTTC,CASSLEARRMYGYTF
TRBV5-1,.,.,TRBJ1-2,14,TGCGCCAGCAGCTTGGGTGCGGACACCTATGGCTACACCTTC,CASSLGADTYGYTF
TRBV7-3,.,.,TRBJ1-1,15,TGTGCCAGCAGCCCCGGTGGGCAGGGTGGTACTGAAGCTTTCTTT,CASSPGGQGGTEAFF
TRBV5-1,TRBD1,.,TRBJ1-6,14,TGCGCCAGCAGCTCACAGGGGGCGAATTCACCCCTCCACTTT,CASSSQGANSPLHF
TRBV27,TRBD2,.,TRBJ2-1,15,TGTGCCAGCAGTTTACCGGGACTAGTTCGCGGTGAGCAGTTCTTC,CASSLPGLVRGEQFF
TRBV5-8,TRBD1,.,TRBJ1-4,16,TGTGCCAGCAGCCCGTACCGGGACAGGAAAAATGAAAAACTGTTTTTT,CASSPYRDRKNEKLFF
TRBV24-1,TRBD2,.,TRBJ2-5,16,TGTGCCACCAGTGATACGCATAGCGGGGTCCAAGAGACCCAGTACTTC,CATSDTHSGVQETQYF
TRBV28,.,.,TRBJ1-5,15,TGTGCCAGCAGTTTATCGACAGGTAGCAATCAGCCCCAGCATTTT,CASSLSTGSNQPQHF
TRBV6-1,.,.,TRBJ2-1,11,TGTGCCAGCAGTACGGACAGTGAGCAGTTCTTC,CASSTDSEQFF
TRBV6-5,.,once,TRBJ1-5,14,TGTGCCAGCAGACCTGTACAGAGCAATCAGCCCCAGCATTTT,CASRPVQSNQPQHF
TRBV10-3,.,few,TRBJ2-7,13,TGTGCCATCAGTGTTCGGGTCGCCTACGAGCAGTACTTC,CAISVRVAYEQYF
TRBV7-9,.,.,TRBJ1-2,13,TGTGCCAGCAGCTTAAACCCCAGCGGGAGCTACACCTTC,CASSLNPSGSYTF
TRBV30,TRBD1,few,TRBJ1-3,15,TGTGCCTGGAGTAAAGGGGGCTCATCCTCACACACCATATATTTT,CAWSKGGSSSHTIYF
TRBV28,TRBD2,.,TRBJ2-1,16,TGTGCCAGCAGTTTCCTTGGGCGGGGGGGTTACAATGAGCAGTTCTTC,CASSFLGRGGYNEQFF
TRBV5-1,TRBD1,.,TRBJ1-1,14,TGCGCCAGCAGCTTGAGGGGGCAGGACACTGAAGCTTTCTTT,CASSLRGQDTEAFF
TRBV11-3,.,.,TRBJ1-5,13,TGTGCCAGCAGCCTAACAGGGTATCAGCCCCAGCATTTT,CASSLTGYQPQHF
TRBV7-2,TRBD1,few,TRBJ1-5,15,TGTGCCAGCAGCCTGTCGGGCAGGGGGAGTCAGCCCCAGCATTTT,CASSLSGRGSQPQHF
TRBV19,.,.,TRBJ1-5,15,TGTGCCAGTAGTATCGGGGGAAGGAGCAATCAGCCCCAGCATTTT,CASSIGGRSNQPQHF
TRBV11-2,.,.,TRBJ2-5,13,TGTGCCAGCACCCCTCCCTCCGGGGAGACCCAGTACTTC,CASTPPSGETQYF
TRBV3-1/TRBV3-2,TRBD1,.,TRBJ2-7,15,TGTGCCAGCAGCCTGACAGGGCTTGGAAACTACGAGCAGTACTTC,CASSLTGLGNYEQYF
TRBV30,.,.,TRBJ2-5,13,TGTGCCTGGAGTGCAGGGTACCAAGAGACCCAGTACTTC,CAWSAGYQETQYF
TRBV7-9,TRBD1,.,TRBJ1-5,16,TGTGCCAGCAGCTTATCAGGGGGAGATAGGAATCAGCCCCAGCATTTT,CASSLSGGDRNQPQHF
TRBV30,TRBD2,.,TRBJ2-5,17,TGTGCCTGGACTACTCCGGGACTAGCGGGAAGACAAGAGACCCAGTACTTC,CAWTTPGLAGRQETQYF
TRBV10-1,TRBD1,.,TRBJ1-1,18,TGCGCCAGCAGTGAGGCCCCGGGACAGGGTGACAGGGGCACTGAAGCTTTCTTT,CASSEAPGQGDRGTEAFF
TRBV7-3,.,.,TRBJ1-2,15,TGTGCCAGCAGCTTGTACGGTCCCCCTAACTATGGCTACACCTTC,CASSLYGPPNYGYTF
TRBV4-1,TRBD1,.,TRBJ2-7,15,TGCGCCAGCAGCACCCCGGGACAGCGCGAATATGAGCAGTACTTC,CASSTPGQREYEQYF
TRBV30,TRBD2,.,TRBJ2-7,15,TGTGCCTGGAGAACCTTAGCGGGAGAGGGTTACGAGCAGTACTTC,CAWRTLAGEGYEQYF
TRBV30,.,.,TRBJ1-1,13,TGTGCCTGGAGGGCCGCCGGGAGCACTGAAGCTTTCTTT,CAWRAAGSTEAFF
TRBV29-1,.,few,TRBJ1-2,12,TGCAGCGTTGGTGGGGCTGACTATGGCTACACCTTC,CSVGGADYGYTF
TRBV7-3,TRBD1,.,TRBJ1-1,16,TGTGCCAGCAGCTTTCCGAGACAGGGGGCGTGCACTGAAGCTTTCTTT,CASSFPRQGACTEAFF
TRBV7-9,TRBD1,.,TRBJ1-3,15,TGTGCCAGCAGCTTAGCGCTAGGGGGCGGAAACACCATATATTTT,CASSLALGGGNTIYF